In its sample, the clone carrying this TCR beta chain was seen a few times. Everyone who took part was roughly 18 to 100 years old, and they came from about 25 US areas. Participants were placed into cohorts based on the clinical history they reported. Recovered Cohort 3 donors showed two negative PCRs, clearance, or symptom resolution. Between the trimmed V and J ends, which lost 4 bases and 2 bases, there was a span of 8 bases. Germline CDR1 reads SGHNT; CDR2 reads YENEEA. The length of the CDR3 is 13 residues. The data were obtained in a study of blood T cell repertoires in COVID-19. Study context: T cells, B-cell-depleted T cells, or PBMCs supplied cDNA or gDNA.

Assay: immunoSEQ multiplex PCR; the TCRdb copy retains only in-frame clones and omits some. The data hold around 390,000 clones, with approximately 87% observed a single time. The sequenced sample consisted of PBMCs or T cells enriched from blood (not recorded which). The receptor comes from a woman in her forties or fifties who had recovered from COVID-19. The genes are TRBV11-3 and TRBJ1-1; D may be TRBD1 (5 bases). Written as DNA, the CDR3 is TGTGCCAGCAGCTCCAGGGTAAACACTGAAGCTTTCTTT. Protein: CASSSRVNTEAFF.